The present TCR beta chain was sequenced within a study of CDR3 diversity in severe acne. Germline trimming cut 4 bases from V and 2 bases from J; bases unmatched to any gene: 8. CDR1 and CDR2 (germline): MDHEN, SYDVKM. The CDR3 is made up of 16 amino acids. TCRdb processed the PCR reads anew with MiXCR; each CDR3 protein has one entry. The sample includes approximately 80,000 distinct CDR3 sequences, around 49% of them seen just once. This clonotype appeared many times. The clonotype was recovered from a male donor in good health, without acne. The V gene is TRBV28, the J gene TRBJ2-5, with 9 bases matching TRBD1. The sequenced sample consisted of blood. The CDR3 sequence: CASSSPDRGGQETQYF. The CDR3 nucleotides read TGTGCCAGCAGTTCCCCGGACAGGGGAGGTCAAGAGACCCAGTACTTC.